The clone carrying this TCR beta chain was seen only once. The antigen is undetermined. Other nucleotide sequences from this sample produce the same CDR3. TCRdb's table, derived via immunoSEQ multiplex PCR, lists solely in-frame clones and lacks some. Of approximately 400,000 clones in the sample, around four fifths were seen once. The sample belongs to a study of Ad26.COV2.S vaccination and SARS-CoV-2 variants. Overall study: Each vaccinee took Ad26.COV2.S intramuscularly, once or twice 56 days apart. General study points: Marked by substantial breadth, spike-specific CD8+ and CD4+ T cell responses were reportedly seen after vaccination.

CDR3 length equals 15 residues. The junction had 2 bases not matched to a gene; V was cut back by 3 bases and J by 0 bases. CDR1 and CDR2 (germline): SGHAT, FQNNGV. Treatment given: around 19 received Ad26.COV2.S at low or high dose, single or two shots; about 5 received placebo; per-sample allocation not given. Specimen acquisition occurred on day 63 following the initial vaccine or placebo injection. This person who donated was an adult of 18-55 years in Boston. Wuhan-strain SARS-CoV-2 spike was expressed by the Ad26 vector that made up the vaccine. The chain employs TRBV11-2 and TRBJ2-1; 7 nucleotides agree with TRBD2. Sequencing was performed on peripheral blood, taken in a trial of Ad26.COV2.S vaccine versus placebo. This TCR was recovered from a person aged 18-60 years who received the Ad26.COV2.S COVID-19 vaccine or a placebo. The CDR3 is CASSFSSGSYNEQFF. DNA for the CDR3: TGTGCCAGCAGCTTTTCTAGCGGCTCCTACAATGAGCAGTTCTTC. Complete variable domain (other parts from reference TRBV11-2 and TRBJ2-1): EAGVAQSPRYKIIEKRQSVAFWCNPISGHATLYWYQQILGQGPKLLIQFQNNGVVDDSQLPKDRFSAERLKGVDSTLKIQPAKLEDSAVYLCASSFSSGSYNEQFFGPGTRLTVL.